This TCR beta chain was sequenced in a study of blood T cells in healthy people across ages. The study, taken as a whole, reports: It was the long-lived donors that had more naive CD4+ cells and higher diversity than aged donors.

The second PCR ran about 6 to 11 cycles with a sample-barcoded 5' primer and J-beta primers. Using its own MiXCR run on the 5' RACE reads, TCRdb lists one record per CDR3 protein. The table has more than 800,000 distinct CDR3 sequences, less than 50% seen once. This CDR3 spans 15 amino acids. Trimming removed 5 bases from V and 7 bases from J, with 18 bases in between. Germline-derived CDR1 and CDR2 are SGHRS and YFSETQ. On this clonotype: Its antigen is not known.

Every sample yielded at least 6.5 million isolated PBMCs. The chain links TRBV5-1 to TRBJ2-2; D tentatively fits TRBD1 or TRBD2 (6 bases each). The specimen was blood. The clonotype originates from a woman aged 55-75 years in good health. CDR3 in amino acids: CASRAGPSGVGELFF. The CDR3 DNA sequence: TGCGCCAGCAGGGCGGGACCTTCAGGGGTCGGGGAGCTGTTTTTT.